The clone carrying this T cell receptor (beta chain) was seen ten or more times. Its antigen is unknown. TCR beta CDR3 regions were amplified from RNA. The HTBI primer set served for first-round RT-PCR of the TCR CDR3. In TCRdb, the multiplex PCR reads were re-called with MiXCR into one record per CDR3 protein. The sample lists 490,000 or so distinct CDR3 sequences, 35% to 50% occurring once. Uncontrolled infection, other autoimmune disease, pregnancy or lactation led to exclusion. Orbital computed tomography and thyroid ultrasound, together with serum TRAb and thyroxine and clinical symptoms, were used for diagnoses. The data stem from a study of T cells in Graves' hyperthyroidism and ophthalmopathy. Study conclusions and caveats: Blood samples included most of the expanded thyroid clonotypes exceeding 0.001. Model output signaled ophthalmopathy a median around 6.9 months ahead of onset.

The TCR was taken from an adult woman with Graves' disease, either hyperthyroidism or ophthalmopathy (not recorded which). Sequencing input: peripheral blood or thyroid tissue (not recorded which).

In DNA form, the CDR3 reads TGTGCCAGCAGCGAAGGTCAGGGTGCCCGGGTGCCCCAGCATTTT. It encodes CASSEGQGARVPQHF. The chain couples TRBV9 to TRBJ1-5, with a possible D match to TRBD1 (5 bases). Germline V gives CDR1 SGDLS, CDR2 YYNGEE. V gave up 3 bases and J gave up 9 bases, with 19 bases separating them. There are 15 residues in the CDR3.